Each of the 8 T cell receptor beta chains below was sequenced from the same sample in a study of cytomegalovirus exposure and HLA in healthy donors. Primers included in the PCR were 60 Vbeta and 13 Jbeta primers. Libraries were prepared by immunoSEQ multiplex PCR; TCRdb keeps only in-frame clonotypes and omits some of them. Recorded here are about 43,000 clones; the top ten clones represent around 1.7%. Material: PBMCs. These TCRs come from a woman in her 30s in good health and CMV-seronegative.

This chain joins TRBV25-1 and TRBJ1-5; D uncertain. The CDR3 is 14 amino acids. Trimming shortened V by 4 bases and J by 3 bases, and 10 bases separated the two germline ends. Germline CDR1 and CDR2: MGHDK and SYGVNS. The chain's CDR3 is CASSVGGPNQPQHF. Written as DNA, the CDR3 is TGTGCCAGCAGTGTTGGAGGCCCCAATCAGCCCCAGCATTTT. Combining the CDR3 with reference TRBV25-1 and TRBJ1-5 gives the whole variable domain EADIYQTPRYLVIGTGKKITLECSQTMGHDKMYWYQQDPGMELHLIHYSYGVNSTEKGDLSSESTVSRIRTEHFPLTLESARPSHTSQYLCASSVGGPNQPQHFGDGTRLSIL.

The chain combines TRBV11-2 with TRBJ2-7; 11 bases match TRBD2. The CDR3 covers 16 residues. The trim removed 5 bases at V and 2 bases at J, leaving 8 bases unmatched. Germline CDR1 reads SGHAT; CDR2 reads FQNNGV. CDR3 DNA: TGTGCCAGCAGCGGATTTGGGACTAGCGGCGCCTACGAGCAGTACTTC. Encoded protein: CASSGFGTSGAYEQYF.

This sequence joins TRBV4-1 and TRBJ1-4, with 7 bases identical to TRBD1. The CDR3 consists of 15 residues. Trimming at V came to 4 bases and at J to 8 bases, leaving 10 bases not matched to a gene. Germline CDR1 MGHRA, CDR2 YSYEKL. The CDR3 DNA reads as TGCGCCAGCAGCCCTCGACAGGGATATGTGGAAAAACTGTTTTTT. Translated: CASSPRQGYVEKLFF.

This chain links TRBV9 with TRBJ1-5, with D maybe TRBD1 (5 bases). V was pared by 3 bases and J by 3 bases, with 10 bases between. This CDR3 has 14 amino acids. Germline V gives CDR1 SGDLS, CDR2 YYNGEE. CDR3 coding DNA: TGTGCCAGCAGCGGGGGGGAAAACAATCAGCCCCAGCATTTT. Amino acid sequence: CASSGGENNQPQHF. Variable domain in full (rest from reference TRBV9 and TRBJ1-5): DSGVTQTPKHLITATGQRVTLRCSPRSGDLSVYWYQQSLDQGLQFLIQYYNGEERAKGNILERFSAQQFPDLHSELNLSSLELGDSALYFCASSGGENNQPQHFGDGTRLSIL.

The chain uses TRBV20-1 and TRBJ2-5; D ambiguous. There are 10 residues in the CDR3. With 6 bases removed from V and 5 bases from J, the gap between germline ends came to 7 bases. Germline assignment: CDR1 DFQATT and CDR2 SNEGSKA (reference sequence). The CDR3 coding sequence is TGCAGTGCCCAGGCTGAGACCCAGTACTTC. Protein sequence: CSAQAETQYF.

The rearrangement links TRBV25-1 to TRBJ1-2; D uncertain. The CDR3 covers 13 residues. V lost 2 bases and J lost 2, with 6 bases in between. Germline V gene lookup returns CDR1 MGHDK and CDR2 SYGVNS. DNA for the CDR3: TGTGCCAGCAGTGAAGCCAGGAACTATGGCTACACCTTC. Protein product: CASSEARNYGYTF.

V gene TRBV10-3 combines with J gene TRBJ1-1; TRBD1 is a possible D gene (6 bases). This CDR3 is built from 13 residues. Trimming cost V 3 bases and J 4 bases, with 9 bases left between them. The germline V gene encodes CDR1 ENHRY and CDR2 SYGVKD. Here the CDR3 reads CAISESGVTEAFF. DNA for the CDR3: TGTGCCATCAGTGAATCAGGGGTCACTGAAGCTTTCTTT.

The chain joins TRBV5-1 to TRBJ2-7; 8 nucleotides align to TRBD2. V dropped 0 bases and J dropped 2; count of bases not matched to a gene: 7. This CDR3 is 16 amino acids long. Germline lookup yields CDR1 SGHRS and CDR2 YFSETQ. The CDR3 is CASSLAGGTRAYEQYF. CDR3 nucleotide sequence: TGCGCCAGCAGCTTGGCCGGGGGGACTAGGGCCTACGAGCAGTACTTC.